These 15 T cell receptor beta chains share one sample of origin, sequenced in a study of a mutant IDH1 vaccine in newly diagnosed glioma. Method: immunoSEQ multiplex PCR; TCRdb's copy keeps in-frame clones and lacks some. The sample holds over 25,000 clones, around 79% seen once. Time point denoted: week 35, safety follow-up. Doses consisted of 300 ug of mutant IDH1 20-mer peptide each, paired with topical imiquimod. Their specific antigens are unknown. Sequencing used PBMCs, obtained from a glioma patient whose treatment included an IDH1 peptide vaccine. Receptors were obtained from a woman in her twenties or thirties with glioma. Some clones in this sample may be carry-over from other donors' samples.

Only a few counts were recorded for this clone. The genes are TRBV5-6 and TRBJ2-2; 10 bases match TRBD2. The CDR3 extends over 16 amino acids. Germline V gene lookup returns CDR1 SGHDT and CDR2 YYEEEE. The V segment lost 4 bases and the J segment 1 base; nucleotides outside the gene matches: 4. The DNA of the CDR3 is TGTGCCAGCAGCACAAGCGGGAGGGGGAACACCGGGGAGCTGTTTTTT. It codes for CASSTSGRGNTGELFF.

The chain carries TRBV19 and TRBJ1-1, with D perhaps matching TRBD1 (5 bases). CDR1 is LNHDA and CDR2 is SQIVND in the germline V gene (reference sequence). The length of the CDR3 is 17 residues. Trimming removed 1 base from V and 2 bases from J, with 17 bases in between. CDR3 amino acids: CASSIAVRGSTNTEAFF. CDR3 nucleotide sequence: TGTGCCAGTAGTATAGCGGTTAGGGGCAGCACTAACACTGAAGCTTTCTTT.

The genes are TRBV7-9 and TRBJ1-3; D is perhaps TRBD1 (5 bases). The V and J ends lost 5 bases and 0 bases respectively, with 14 bases between them. CDR1 is SEHNR, CDR2 FQNEAQ, per germline (reference sequence). This CDR3 has 16 residues. The CDR3, as DNA: TGTGCCAGCAGCCCCTCGGGGGGAGCCTCTGGAAACACCATATATTTT. It is translated as CASSPSGGASGNTIYF. Full variable domain (rest looked up from reference TRBV7-9 and TRBJ1-3): DTGVSQNPRHKITKRGQNVTFRCDPISEHNRLYWYRQTLGQGPEFLTYFQNEAQLEKSRLLSDRFSAERPKGSFSTLEIQRTEQGDSAMYLCASSPSGGASGNTIYFGEGSWLTVV.

The V gene is TRBV5-1, the J gene TRBJ2-7; D assignment may be TRBD1 or TRBD2 (5 bases each). The germline V gene has CDR1 SGHRS and CDR2 YFSETQ. V lost 0 bases and J lost 3, with 13 bases in between. This CDR3 has 15 amino acids. Here the CDR3 reads CASSLAWGIFYEQYF. CDR3 DNA: TGCGCCAGCAGCTTGGCCTGGGGGATTTTCTACGAGCAGTACTTC.

J is TRBJ1-4 and V is TRBV2; no clear D. Germline V gene data show CDR1 as SNHLY and CDR2 as FYNNEI. This CDR3 is built from 16 residues. V lost 1 base and J 0 bases, leaving 9 bases between the germline ends. CDR3 DNA sequence: TGTGCCAGCAGTGAAGGCGCGATAGCAACTAATGAAAAACTGTTTTTT. Its translation is CASSEGAIATNEKLFF.

This clone was observed a handful of times. This chain connects TRBV9 to TRBJ1-3, with 7 nucleotides matching TRBD1. This CDR3 is built from 16 residues. The junction had 7 bases not matched to a gene; V was cut back by 4 bases and J by 0 bases. The germline gives CDR1 SGDLS, CDR2 YYNGEE. The CDR3 DNA reads TGTGCCAGCAGCCCGGGACAGAGGAACTCTGGAAACACCATATATTTT. It encodes CASSPGQRNSGNTIYF. The full variable domain, with the rest looked up from reference TRBV9 and TRBJ1-3, is DSGVTQTPKHLITATGQRVTLRCSPRSGDLSVYWYQQSLDQGLQFLIQYYNGEERAKGNILERFSAQQFPDLHSELNLSSLELGDSALYFCASSPGQRNSGNTIYFGEGSWLTVV.

The chain has TRBV5-6 and TRBJ2-3; D call uncertain. V was clipped by 2 bases and J by 2 bases, with 12 bases between them. CDR1 is SGHDT and CDR2 is YYEEEE in the germline V gene. This CDR3 has 15 amino acids. This chain's CDR3 is CASSFPTVNTDTQYF. The CDR3 bases are TGTGCCAGCAGCTTCCCAACCGTCAACACAGATACGCAGTATTTT.

About this clone itself: In the same sample, other DNA sequences code for this CDR3. The CDR3 sequence is CASTQGRNQPQHF. The DNA of the CDR3 is TGTGCCAGCACACAGGGTCGCAATCAGCCCCAGCATTTT. The J gene is TRBJ1-5, the V gene TRBV6-5; D is possibly TRBD1 (6 bases). Trimming shortened V by 7 bases and J by 2 bases, and 9 bases separated the two germline ends. CDR3 length equals 13 residues. CDR1 and CDR2 from the germline V gene are MNHEY and SVGAGI.

This clone appeared once. The J gene is TRBJ1-3, the V gene TRBV4-2; D gene uncertain. In germline, CDR1 is LGHNA, CDR2 YNFKEQ. This CDR3 contains 16 residues. V dropped 2 bases and J dropped 4 bases, with 15 bases sitting between them. CDR3 nucleotide sequence: TGTGCCAGCAGCCAAACTACTCGGACGGGGGGAAACACCATATATTTT. Translating it yields CASSQTTRTGGNTIYF.

The J gene is TRBJ2-5, the V gene TRBV11-3; 8 positions match TRBD2. Looked up from germline, CDR1 is SGHNT and CDR2 is YENEEA. With 5 bases clipped from V and 5 bases from J, the junction kept 10 bases outside the gene matches. This CDR3 has 15 residues. The CDR3 bases are TGTGCCAGCAGCCCCGGGGGGGAGGATGTGGAGACCCAGTACTTC. As protein: CASSPGGEDVETQYF.

The chain combines TRBV5-4 with TRBJ1-2; perhaps TRBD1 as D (5 bases). The CDR3 runs to 13 residues. Germline V lookup: CDR1 SGHNT, CDR2 YYREEE (reference sequence). Trimming took off 4 bases at V and 6 bases at J, with 13 bases between the two ends. Here the CDR3 reads CASSVQGSDGYTF. The DNA of the CDR3 is TGTGCCAGCAGCGTGCAGGGTAGTGATGGCTACACCTTC.

This chain joins TRBV4-1 and TRBJ2-3; 7 positions agree with TRBD1. V shed 5 bases and J 1 base; nucleotides not matched to a gene: 6. Germline V CDR1 and CDR2: MGHRA, YSYEKL. This CDR3 is built from 15 residues. The CDR3 protein is CASSRSGQGTDTQYF. In nucleotides, the CDR3 is TGCGCCAGCAGCAGATCCGGACAGGGCACAGATACGCAGTATTTT.

The chain is built from TRBV27 and TRBJ1-2, with D possibly being TRBD1 (6 bases). Per germline, CDR1 MNHEY and CDR2 SMNVEV (reference sequence). The CDR3 runs to 17 residues. The V end lost 0 bases, the J end lost 7 bases, and 21 bases lay between the germline ends. This CDR3 reads CASSLSRTRSGGSGYTF. CDR3 nucleotides: TGTGCCAGCAGTTTATCCCGAACCCGTTCGGGGGGCTCTGGCTACACCTTC.

This clone was counted only a few times. The chain has TRBV5-4 and TRBJ2-1; D gene ambiguous. The CDR3 is 13 amino acids. Germline loops: CDR1 SGHNT, CDR2 YYREEE (reference sequence). V was clipped by 7 bases and J by 2 bases, with 10 bases between them. The DNA of the CDR3 is TGTGCCAGCGCGGTGACACCCTACAATGAGCAGTTCTTC. Residues: CASAVTPYNEQFF.

This rearrangement joins TRBV9 to TRBJ1-1; 7 bases align to TRBD1. Germline trimming cut 2 bases from V and 0 bases from J; bases unmatched to any gene: 4. This CDR3 is built from 15 residues. CDR1 and CDR2 from the germline V gene are SGDLS and YYNGEE. The CDR3: CASSVTGAVNTEAFF. In DNA, the CDR3 is TGTGCCAGCAGCGTTACAGGGGCCGTGAACACTGAAGCTTTCTTT.